This T cell receptor (beta chain) stems from a study of T cells in localized non-small cell lung cancer. This CDR3 is 12 amino acids long. Germline values: CDR1 MNHEY, CDR2 SMNVEV (reference sequence). V was pared by 10 bases and J by 4 bases, with 4 bases of the junction left unmatched. This clone occurred once. The antigen is undetermined. TCRdb keeps only in-frame clones here, not all; method: immunoSEQ multiplex PCR. The sample contains about 130,000 clones, about 89% of which appear only once. General study points: Of the top 100 tumor clones, median roughly 60 were in adjacent lung, 25 to 30 among its top 100. Tumor showed lower T cell clonality than uninvolved adjacent lung, where it was highest. Blood T cell density predicted longer survival; adjacent-lung clonality, shorter.

This chain uses TRBV27 with TRBJ2-5, with 9 bases that match TRBD1. Sample: peripheral blood, taken before any cancer treatment. This clonotype was sampled from a female donor older than 55 with stage I lung adenocarcinoma. Written as DNA, the CDR3 is TGTGCCACCAGGACAGGGGCAGAGACCCAGTACTTC. Translation gives CATRTGAETQYF.